This is a list of T cell receptor beta chains from one sample in a study of metastatic and nonmetastatic thyroid tumors. TCRdb reprocessed the PCR reads using MiXCR. Of roughly 89,000 clones in the sample, around an eighth were seen once. Sequenced material: tumor tissue. All receptors come from a female donor with papillary thyroid cancer or a benign thyroid nodule (not recorded which). Some clones in this sample may be carry-over from other donors' samples. Both conserved end residues are part of each CDR3. The D gene is left open where the match is weak. Part of the rows lack a size; the others show once, few, many or a class for expanded clones.

TGTGCCAGCAGTTACTCGATCCCAGGCCCATTCTCCGGTGAGCAGTTCTTC,CASSYSIPGPFSGEQFF,NA,many,TRBV6-6,TRBJ2-1
TGCGCCAGCAGCCAACCTAGACTAGCGGGACGGTACAATGAGCAGTTCTTC,CASSQPRLAGRYNEQFF,TRBD2,NA,TRBV4-1,TRBJ2-1
TGCGCCAGCAGCACCCTCAATAGAGGCTATGGCTACACCTTC,CASSTLNRGYGYTF,NA,many,TRBV5-1,TRBJ1-2
TGTGCCAGCAGCTTAGTTACAGGGCAGGTTGGCTACACCTTC,CASSLVTGQVGYTF,NA,many,TRBV7-8,TRBJ1-2
TGTGCCAGCAGGTCTAGCAGAGACACCGGGGAGCTGTTTTTT,CASRSSRDTGELFF,NA,NA,TRBV9,TRBJ2-2
TGCGCCAGCAGCGCGGCCGGGAGCTCCTACGAGCAGTACTTC,CASSAAGSSYEQYF,NA,many,TRBV10-1,TRBJ2-7
TGCGCCAGCAGCTTGGCCGGGACTATCTCTGGAAACACCATATATTTT,CASSLAGTISGNTIYF,NA,many,TRBV5-1,TRBJ1-3
TGCGCCAGCAGCATCCGGGACAGGGACACTGAAGCTTTCTTT,CASSIRDRDTEAFF,TRBD1,many,TRBV5-1,TRBJ1-1
TGTGCCAGCAGCCCAGAGGACAGGGGCTACGAGCAGTACTTC,CASSPEDRGYEQYF,TRBD1,many,TRBV11-3,TRBJ2-7
TGCAGTGCTAGAGATCTTTTAGCGGGAGCCGCCTACTACGAGCAGTACTTC,CSARDLLAGAAYYEQYF,TRBD2,many,TRBV20-1,TRBJ2-7
TGTGCCAGCAGCCCAGTAATTGGGGGCGACTTTGAAAAACTGTTTTTT,CASSPVIGGDFEKLFF,NA,NA,TRBV7-8,TRBJ1-4
TGTGCCAGCAGTGAAATCCCTAGCCAAATTGAGCAGTTCTTC,CASSEIPSQIEQFF,NA,NA,TRBV6-1,TRBJ2-1
TGTGCCAGTAGTCCTCCGGGACAGGGCCCCTATGGCTACACCTTC,CASSPPGQGPYGYTF,TRBD1,NA,TRBV27,TRBJ1-2
TGTGCCAGCAGTTTAAACAGGGTCTACGAGCAGTACTTC,CASSLNRVYEQYF,NA,many,TRBV12-3/TRBV12-4,TRBJ2-7
TGTGCCAGCAGCCCGGGTCCCACTGAAGCTTTCTTT,CASSPGPTEAFF,NA,many,TRBV3-1,TRBJ1-1
TGCGCCAGCAGTGTTGGGGTGGGTCTCAATCAGCCCCAGCATTTT,CASSVGVGLNQPQHF,NA,few,TRBV10-2,TRBJ1-5
TGCAGTGCTCAGCCTTGGGGCACAGATACGCAGTATTTT,CSAQPWGTDTQYF,NA,few,TRBV20-1,TRBJ2-3
TGTGCCAGCAGCTTACGTATTATGGGGACCGGGGAGCTGTTTTTT,CASSLRIMGTGELFF,NA,NA,TRBV7-8,TRBJ2-2
TGCAGTGCTAGGAAAGGGGGAAACACCGGGGAGCTGTTTTTT,CSARKGGNTGELFF,NA,many,TRBV20-1,TRBJ2-2
TGCGCCAGCAGCTTAGAGAACAGGGGGGTAAACGAGCAGTACTTC,CASSLENRGVNEQYF,TRBD1,medium-sized,TRBV5-1,TRBJ2-7
TGCGCCAGCAGCTTGGGCGTCTGGGAGACCCAGTACTTC,CASSLGVWETQYF,NA,many,TRBV5-1,TRBJ2-5
TGTGCCAGCAGCTTGTCTTGGGAAGACACTGAAGCTTTCTTT,CASSLSWEDTEAFF,NA,many,TRBV5-4,TRBJ1-1
TGTGCCAGCAGTAGCCAGGGCCGGTCCTACAATGAGCAGTTCTTC,CASSSQGRSYNEQFF,NA,NA,TRBV6-2/TRBV6-3,TRBJ2-1
TGCAGCGTTCTAGCGGGAGGAGGGAACGAGCAGTACTTC,CSVLAGGGNEQYF,TRBD2,many,TRBV29-1,TRBJ2-7
TGTGCCAGCAGCGCTATAACGTACGACGGGCAGGGGGTAACAGATACGCAGTATTTT,CASSAITYDGQGVTDTQYF,TRBD1,many,TRBV7-2,TRBJ2-3
TGTGCCACCAGCAGAGTCCAGTGGCAAGAGACCCAGTACTTC,CATSRVQWQETQYF,NA,many,TRBV15,TRBJ2-5
TGTGCCAGCAACTCCCAGCGGGAGGGCTACGAGCAGTACTTC,CASNSQREGYEQYF,TRBD2,many,TRBV13,TRBJ2-7
TGTGCCAGCAGCTTCGCGGGACTAGCGATTCCAGATACGCAGTATTTT,CASSFAGLAIPDTQYF,TRBD2,NA,TRBV5-4,TRBJ2-3
TGTGCCAGCAGGGAACACAGGGACCCACGAGAGACCCGGTACTTC,CASREHRDPRETRYF,NA,many,TRBV28,TRBJ2-5
TGTGCCAGCAGTGAGACCTACAGTGTCTACGAGCAGTACTTC,CASSETYSVYEQYF,NA,few,TRBV6-1,TRBJ2-7
TGCGCCAGCAGCTTCCGATCAGGGGCGAGTAGAGGAGGCTACACCTTC,CASSFRSGASRGGYTF,NA,NA,TRBV5-1,TRBJ1-2
TGCGCCAGCAGCCAAGGCCTGGGCGGGGTCAATCAGCCCCAGCATTTT,CASSQGLGGVNQPQHF,NA,many,TRBV4-1,TRBJ1-5
TGCAGTGCTTCTCCGCTGGGGGTTGGGGAGACCCAGTACTTC,CSASPLGVGETQYF,NA,many,TRBV20-1,TRBJ2-5
TGCAGTGCTAGAGATACGGGGTCGGATCGATTAGAAGCTTTCTTT,CSARDTGSDRLEAFF,NA,many,TRBV20-1,TRBJ1-1
TGCGCCAGCAGCTTGGTCCCGCATAGCGGGGGTACCTCCTACGAGCAGTACTTC,CASSLVPHSGGTSYEQYF,TRBD2,many,TRBV5-1,TRBJ2-7
TGCGCCAGCAGCCAAGAAATAAGGGGCCAGCCCCAGCATTTT,CASSQEIRGQPQHF,NA,NA,TRBV4-1,TRBJ1-5
TGCGCCAACAGCCCTTATGGGAGCGGCAAGCCCGGGGAGCTGTTTTTT,CANSPYGSGKPGELFF,NA,NA,TRBV5-1,TRBJ2-2
TGTGCCACCAGTGACCTGGGACAGGGTCAAGAGACCCGGTACTTC,CATSDLGQGQETRYF,TRBD1,few,TRBV24-1,TRBJ2-5
TGTGCCAGCAGCTTCCGGGACCCCGCGGGGGAGACCCAGTACTTC,CASSFRDPAGETQYF,NA,NA,TRBV5-4,TRBJ2-5
TGTGCCAGCAGCACATCTAGCACTGATACGCAGTATTTT,CASSTSSTDTQYF,NA,many,TRBV5-4,TRBJ2-3
TGTGCCAGCAGCCCCAGCGGGGACCCCAACTACGAGCAGTACTTC,CASSPSGDPNYEQYF,TRBD2,many,TRBV9,TRBJ2-7
TGTGCCAGCAGCTTAGGACCGCAGTACTATGGCTACACCTTC,CASSLGPQYYGYTF,NA,many,TRBV13,TRBJ1-2
TGTGCCAGCAGTTTCGGGGGGAACACCGGGGAGCTGTTTTTT,CASSFGGNTGELFF,NA,many,TRBV27,TRBJ2-2
TGTGCCAGCTGGGACTCCCTGAACACCGGGGAGCTGTTTTTT,CASWDSLNTGELFF,NA,many,TRBV28,TRBJ2-2
TGTGCCAGCAGTTTCTCCAGTTATAGCGGCAAGTTCTTC,CASSFSSYSGKFF,NA,many,TRBV27,TRBJ2-1
TGCAGTGCTAGCCGCTCAGATACGCAGTATTTT,CSASRSDTQYF,NA,NA,TRBV20-1,TRBJ2-3
TGTGCCAGCAGCGGACAGGGAAGCACAGATACGCAGTATTTT,CASSGQGSTDTQYF,TRBD1,many,TRBV11-2,TRBJ2-3
TGTGCCAGCAGTGAAAACAGGGACACTGAAGCTTTCTTT,CASSENRDTEAFF,NA,many,TRBV6-1,TRBJ1-1
TGTGCCAGCAGCCTCTACCGGGACAGGGGTGGTAATGAAAAACTGTTTTTT,CASSLYRDRGGNEKLFF,TRBD1,many,TRBV11-3,TRBJ1-4
TGTGCCAGCAGCGAGGGTTGGGACAGATTAAACTATGGCTACACCTTC,CASSEGWDRLNYGYTF,TRBD1,many,TRBV9,TRBJ1-2
TGTGCCAGCAGCTTAGCTCGGACAGGGTTGGGTAGGAATGAGCAGTTCTTC,CASSLARTGLGRNEQFF,TRBD1,many,TRBV7-8,TRBJ2-1
TGTGCCAGCAGATGGACAGGGGTCGACCTTTATGGCTACACCTTC,CASRWTGVDLYGYTF,TRBD1,few,TRBV6-1,TRBJ1-2
TGTGCCAGCAGTGCGGGGGACATAAACTACGGTGAGCAGTTCTTC,CASSAGDINYGEQFF,NA,many,TRBV9,TRBJ2-1
TGTGCCAGCAGTTTAGCAATGGGAGGGGGCACTGAAGCTTTCTTT,CASSLAMGGGTEAFF,NA,many,TRBV12-3/TRBV12-4,TRBJ1-1
TGTGCCAGCAGCTCCGGGGGGCGTTTCACTGAAGCTTTCTTT,CASSSGGRFTEAFF,NA,many,TRBV7-9,TRBJ1-1
TGTGCCAGCAGTTACGGGCAGGGGGGATACGAGCAGTACTTC,CASSYGQGGYEQYF,NA,many,TRBV6-5,TRBJ2-7